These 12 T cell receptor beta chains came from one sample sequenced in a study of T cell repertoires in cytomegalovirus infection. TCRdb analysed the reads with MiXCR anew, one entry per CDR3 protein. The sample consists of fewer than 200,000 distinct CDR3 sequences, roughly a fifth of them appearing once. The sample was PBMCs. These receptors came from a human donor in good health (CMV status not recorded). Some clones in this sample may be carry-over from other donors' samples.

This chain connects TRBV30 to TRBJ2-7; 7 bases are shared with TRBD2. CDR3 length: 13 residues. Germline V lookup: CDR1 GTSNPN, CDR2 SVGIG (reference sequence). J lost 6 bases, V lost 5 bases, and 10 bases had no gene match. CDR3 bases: TGTGCCTGGGGGGGGGGTAGCGGTTTCGAGCAGTACTTC. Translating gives CAWGGGSGFEQYF.

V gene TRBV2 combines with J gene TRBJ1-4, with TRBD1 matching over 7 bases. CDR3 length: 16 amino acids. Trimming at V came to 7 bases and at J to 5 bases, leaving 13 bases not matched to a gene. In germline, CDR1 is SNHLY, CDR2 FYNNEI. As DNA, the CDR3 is TGTGCCAGCACACACACCCGGGACAGCCGAAATGAAAAACTGTTTTTT. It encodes CASTHTRDSRNEKLFF.

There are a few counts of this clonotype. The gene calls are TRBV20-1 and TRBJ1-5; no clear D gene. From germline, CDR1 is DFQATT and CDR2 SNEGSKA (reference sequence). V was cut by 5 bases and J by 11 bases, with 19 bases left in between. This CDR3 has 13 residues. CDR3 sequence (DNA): TGCAGTGCTCTAAAGGCCCCTGGGCAGTCCCAGCATTTT. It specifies CSALKAPGQSQHF.

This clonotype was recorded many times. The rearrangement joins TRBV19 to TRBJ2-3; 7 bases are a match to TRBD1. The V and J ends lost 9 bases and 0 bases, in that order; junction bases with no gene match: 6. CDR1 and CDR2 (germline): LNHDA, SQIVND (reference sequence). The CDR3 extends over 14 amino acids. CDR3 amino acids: CASRTGASTDTQYF. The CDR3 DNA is TGTGCCAGCCGAACAGGGGCTAGCACAGATACGCAGTATTTT.

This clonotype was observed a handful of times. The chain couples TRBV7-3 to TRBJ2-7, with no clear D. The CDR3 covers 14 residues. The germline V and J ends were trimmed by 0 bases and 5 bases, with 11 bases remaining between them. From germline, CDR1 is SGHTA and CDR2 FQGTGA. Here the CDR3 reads CASSLTPDQDEQYF. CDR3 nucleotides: TGTGCCAGCAGCTTAACCCCGGATCAGGACGAGCAGTACTTC.

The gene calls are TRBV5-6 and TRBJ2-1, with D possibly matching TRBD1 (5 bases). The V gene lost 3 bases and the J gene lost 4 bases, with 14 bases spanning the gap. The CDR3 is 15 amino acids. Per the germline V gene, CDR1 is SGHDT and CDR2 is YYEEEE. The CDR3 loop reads CASSSYRDRYNEQFF. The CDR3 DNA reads TGTGCCAGCAGCTCCTACCGTGACAGATACAATGAGCAGTTCTTC. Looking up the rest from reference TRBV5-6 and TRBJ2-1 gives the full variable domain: DAGVTQSPTHLIKTRGQQVTLRCSPKSGHDTVSWYQQALGQGPQFIFQYYEEEERQRGNFPDRFSGHQFPNYSSELNVNALLLGDSALYLCASSSYRDRYNEQFFGPGTRLTVL.

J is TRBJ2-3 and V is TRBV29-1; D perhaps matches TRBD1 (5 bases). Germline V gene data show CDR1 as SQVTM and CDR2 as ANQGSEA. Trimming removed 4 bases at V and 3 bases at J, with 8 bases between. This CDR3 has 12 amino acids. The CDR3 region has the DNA TGCAGCGTTGTTGGGGCGACAGATACGCAGTATTTT. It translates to CSVVGATDTQYF.

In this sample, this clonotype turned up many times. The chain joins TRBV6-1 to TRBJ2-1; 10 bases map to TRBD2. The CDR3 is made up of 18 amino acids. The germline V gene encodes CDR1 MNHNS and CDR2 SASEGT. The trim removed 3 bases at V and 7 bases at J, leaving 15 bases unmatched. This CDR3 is CASSDGRGISGRRNEQFF. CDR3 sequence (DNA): TGTGCCAGCAGTGACGGCAGGGGAATTAGCGGGAGGAGGAATGAGCAGTTCTTC.

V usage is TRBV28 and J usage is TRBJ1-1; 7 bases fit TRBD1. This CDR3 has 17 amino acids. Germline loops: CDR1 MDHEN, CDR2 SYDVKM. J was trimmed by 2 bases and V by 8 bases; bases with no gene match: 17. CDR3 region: CASDQTGQWRANTEAFF. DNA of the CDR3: TGTGCCAGCGACCAAACGGGACAGTGGAGGGCTAACACTGAAGCTTTCTTT.

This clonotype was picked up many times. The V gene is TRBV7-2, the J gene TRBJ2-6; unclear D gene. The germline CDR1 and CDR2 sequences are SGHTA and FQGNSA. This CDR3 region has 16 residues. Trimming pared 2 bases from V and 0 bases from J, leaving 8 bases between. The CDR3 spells CASSLNKNSGANVLTF. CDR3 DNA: TGTGCCAGCAGCTTAAACAAAAACTCTGGGGCCAACGTCCTGACTTTC.

Written as DNA, the CDR3 is TGTGCCAGCAGCCACCCGAGGAGTGAGACCCAGTACTTC. Protein product: CASSHPRSETQYF. The chain couples TRBV14 to TRBJ2-5; D is unclear. Trimming stripped 3 bases from V and 5 bases from J, with 10 bases between. CDR3 length: 13 amino acids. CDR1 and CDR2 from the germline V gene are SGHDN and FVKESK.

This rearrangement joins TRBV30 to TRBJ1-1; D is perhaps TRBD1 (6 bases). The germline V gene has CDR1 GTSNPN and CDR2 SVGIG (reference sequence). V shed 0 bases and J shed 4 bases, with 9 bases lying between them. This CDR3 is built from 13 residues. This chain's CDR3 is CAWSVGGSTEAFF. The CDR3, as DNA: TGTGCCTGGAGTGTAGGGGGATCCACTGAAGCTTTCTTT. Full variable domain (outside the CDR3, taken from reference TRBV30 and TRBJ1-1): SQTIHQWPATLVQPVGSPLSLECTVEGTSNPNLYWYRQAAGRGLQLLFYSVGIGQISSEVPQNLSASRPQDRQFILSSKKLLLSDSGFYLCAWSVGGSTEAFFGQGTRLTVV.